The rows below give T cell receptor beta chains drawn from one sample of a study of early T cells in non-severe SARS-CoV-2 infection. Using its own MiXCR run on the 5' RACE reads, TCRdb lists one record per CDR3 protein. The table has roughly 70,000 distinct CDR3 sequences, 20% to 25% seen once. Sequenced material: whole blood, taken at baseline. The origin of the receptors is an adult who was a healthcare worker with PCR-confirmed SARS-CoV-2 infection or an uninfected control (not recorded which). Each CDR3 is given with its conserved first and last residue. D genes are given only for firm matches. Rows give clone size only sometimes, using once, few, many, or a class for an expanded clone.

clone_size j_call d_call cdr3_length v_call cdr3_aa cdr3_nt
few TRBJ2-1 TRBD2 15 TRBV7-8 CASSLGQRGGNEQFF TGTGCCAGCAGCTTAGGTCAGCGGGGGGGCAATGAGCAGTTCTTC
NA TRBJ2-5 NA 14 TRBV6-5 CASSSSRDLMTQYF TGTGCCAGCAGTTCGTCCCGGGACTTAATGACCCAGTACTTC
NA TRBJ1-1 TRBD1 15 TRBV10-3 CAMSGTGGLFTEAFF TGTGCCATGAGCGGGACAGGGGGTTTGTTCACTGAAGCTTTCTTT
few TRBJ1-1 TRBD1 18 TRBV6-6 CASSYPWTGAKVGTEAFF TGTGCCAGCAGTTATCCCTGGACAGGGGCCAAGGTTGGCACTGAAGCTTTCTTT
NA TRBJ2-3 TRBD2 16 TRBV12-3/TRBV12-4 CASSLISGVFTDTQYF TGTGCCAGCAGTTTGATTAGCGGGGTTTTCACAGATACGCAGTATTTT
few TRBJ1-2 TRBD1 14 TRBV5-6 CASSSGTGGLGYTF TGTGCCAGCAGTTCCGGGACAGGAGGTCTTGGCTACACCTTC
NA TRBJ2-2 NA 14 TRBV6-1 CASSRSGNTGELFF TGTGCCAGCAGTCGTTCGGGGAACACCGGGGAGCTGTTTTTT
NA TRBJ2-3 NA 14 TRBV7-8 CASSLQDGGDTQYF TGTGCCAGCAGCTTACAGGACGGGGGAGATACGCAGTATTTT
NA TRBJ2-1 TRBD2 16 TRBV19 CASSYNLAGAYNEQFF TGTGCCAGTAGTTATAACCTAGCGGGGGCCTACAATGAGCAGTTCTTC
NA TRBJ2-7 TRBD1 16 TRBV4-1 CASSQPPGTGRYEQYF TGCGCCAGCAGCCAACCTCCCGGGACAGGACGATACGAGCAGTACTTC
NA TRBJ2-5 NA 14 TRBV9 CASSVSSYQETQYF TGTGCCAGCAGCGTAAGCTCGTACCAAGAGACCCAGTACTTC
NA TRBJ2-7 TRBD2 15 TRBV7-9 CASSASGGFTYEQYF TGTGCCAGCAGCGCTAGCGGGGGATTCACCTACGAGCAGTACTTC
few TRBJ2-1 TRBD2 17 TRBV5-1 CASNPPPGLADYNEQFF TGCGCCAGCAACCCTCCCCCGGGACTAGCGGATTACAATGAGCAGTTCTTC
NA TRBJ1-2 TRBD1 13 TRBV6-6 CASSLDREGGYTF TGTGCCAGCAGTCTGGACAGGGAAGGTGGCTACACCTTC
few TRBJ1-1 TRBD1 17 TRBV7-2 CASSLGYRGWLGTEAFF TGTGCCAGCAGCTTAGGATACAGGGGGTGGTTAGGCACTGAAGCTTTCTTT
few TRBJ2-4 NA 13 TRBV6-5 CASRSVRGNIQYF TGTGCCAGCAGATCAGTCCGGGGAAACATTCAGTACTTC
NA TRBJ1-2 NA 12 TRBV10-3 CAISIRDNPYTF TGTGCCATCAGTATTCGGGACAATCCCTACACCTTC
NA TRBJ1-6 NA 13 TRBV10-1 CASSRSVNSPLHF TGCGCCAGCAGCAGATCCGTGAATTCACCCCTCCACTTT
NA TRBJ2-1 NA 15 TRBV5-1 CASSVALTKDNEQFF TGCGCCAGCAGCGTGGCACTTACAAAGGACAATGAGCAGTTCTTC
NA TRBJ2-2 NA 15 TRBV6-5 CASSPRGTDAGELFF TGTGCCAGCAGCCCACGGGGGACAGACGCCGGGGAGCTGTTTTTT
many TRBJ2-1 NA 15 TRBV10-1 CASSEIGDQDNEQFF TGCGCCAGCAGTGAAATAGGGGACCAGGACAATGAGCAGTTCTTC
NA TRBJ2-7 NA 14 TRBV2 CASRVDRSSYEQYF TGTGCCAGCAGGGTAGACAGGAGCTCCTACGAGCAGTACTTC
NA TRBJ1-1 NA 13 TRBV30 CAWSPRGDTEAFF TGTGCCTGGAGTCCCAGGGGTGACACTGAAGCTTTCTTT
few TRBJ2-1 NA 14 TRBV3-1 CASSQGGTLNEQFF TGTGCCAGCAGCCAAGGGGGGACTCTCAATGAGCAGTTCTTC
NA TRBJ2-3 TRBD1 17 TRBV6-6 CASSYRLGRGPTDTQYF TGTGCCAGCAGTTACCGCCTCGGAAGGGGGCCCACAGATACGCAGTATTTT
NA TRBJ1-6 TRBD1 14 TRBV6-6 CASGGNRGGSPLHF TGTGCCAGCGGGGGGAACAGGGGAGGGTCACCCCTCCACTTT
NA TRBJ1-2 NA 16 TRBV2 CASSESMGAANYGYTF TGTGCCAGCAGTGAGAGCATGGGGGCAGCTAACTATGGCTACACCTTC
few TRBJ2-7 NA 13 TRBV7-2 CASSLNEVGEQYF TGTGCCAGCAGCTTAAACGAGGTTGGGGAGCAGTACTTC
NA TRBJ2-5 NA 13 TRBV7-6 CASSQQIQETQYF TGTGCCAGCAGTCAGCAGATCCAAGAGACCCAGTACTTC
few TRBJ2-7 NA 13 TRBV10-1 CASSAGGGYEQYF TGCGCCAGCAGTGCCGGGGGAGGCTACGAGCAGTACTTC
NA TRBJ2-3 TRBD2 15 TRBV2 CASSEVLAGEDTQYF TGTGCCAGCAGTGAAGTCCTAGCGGGGGAAGATACGCAGTATTTT
many TRBJ2-5 NA 14 TRBV29-1 CSVLLGPGEETQYF TGCAGCGTTCTGCTGGGCCCTGGGGAAGAGACCCAGTACTTC
NA TRBJ2-6 NA 15 TRBV6-6 CASSYSGSGANVLTF TGTGCCAGCAGTTACTCCGGGTCTGGGGCCAACGTCCTGACTTTC
NA TRBJ1-5 NA 14 TRBV3-1 CASSQANGNQPQHF TGTGCCAGCAGCCAAGCGAATGGAAATCAGCCCCAGCATTTT
NA TRBJ2-5 TRBD2 15 TRBV5-1 CASSVPGLTQETQYF TGCGCCAGCAGCGTGCCGGGACTAACCCAAGAGACCCAGTACTTC
NA TRBJ1-1 TRBD1 14 TRBV19 CATYRGGVDTEAFF TGTGCCACGTACAGGGGCGGGGTTGACACTGAAGCTTTCTTT
many TRBJ1-5 NA 16 TRBV12-3/TRBV12-4 CASRSGQQGWNQPQHF TGTGCCAGCAGGAGCGGACAGCAGGGATGGAATCAGCCCCAGCATTTT
few TRBJ1-1 TRBD1 15 TRBV7-3 CASSLAPGQGTEAFF TGTGCCAGCAGCTTAGCCCCCGGACAGGGGACTGAAGCTTTCTTT
NA TRBJ1-2 TRBD1 16 TRBV3-1 CASSQGNRDSLYGYTF TGTGCCAGCAGCCAAGGCAACCGGGACAGCCTCTATGGCTACACCTTC
once TRBJ1-4 NA 14 TRBV2 CASSSDVTNEKLFF TGTGCCAGCAGTTCGGATGTGACTAATGAAAAACTGTTTTTT
NA TRBJ2-2 TRBD1 16 TRBV5-4 CASSWTGTVNTGELFF TGTGCCAGCAGCTGGACGGGGACAGTGAACACCGGGGAGCTGTTTTTT
NA TRBJ2-5 NA 14 TRBV7-9 CASSGPVGQETQYF TGTGCCAGCAGCGGCCCAGTTGGGCAAGAGACCCAGTACTTC
NA TRBJ2-5 NA 15 TRBV4-2 CASSQTSLSQETQYF TGTGCCAGCAGCCAAACTTCACTTTCCCAAGAGACCCAGTACTTC
NA TRBJ2-3 NA 13 TRBV19 CASSIDLEDTQYF TGTGCCAGTAGTATAGATCTAGAAGATACGCAGTATTTT